This T cell receptor beta chain was retrieved from a study of T-cell reconstitution after alpha-beta-depleted transplantation in children. Molecular barcoding with unique molecular identifiers was used for the TCRbeta library. TCRdb analysed the PCR reads with MiXCR anew, one entry per CDR3 protein. The sample holds about 900,000 distinct CDR3 sequences, around 30% seen once. The table lists this clonotype with a few counts. The sample was PBMCs, mostly from graft donor cells, taken 360 days after TCRalphabeta/CD19-depleted stem cell transplant. The TCR sequence derives from a boy under two years old who had a stem cell transplant for SCID, so the T cells may come from the graft donor.

CDR3 in amino acids: CASSFLPSGSYEQYF. The CDR3 region has the DNA TGCGCCAGCAGCTTTCTGCCTAGCGGCTCCTACGAGCAGTACTTC. The chain joins TRBV5-1 to TRBJ2-7; 7 nucleotides align to TRBD2. The V and J ends lost 2 bases and 0 bases, in that order; junction bases with no gene match: 5. In germline, CDR1 is SGHRS, CDR2 YFSETQ. This CDR3 contains 15 residues.